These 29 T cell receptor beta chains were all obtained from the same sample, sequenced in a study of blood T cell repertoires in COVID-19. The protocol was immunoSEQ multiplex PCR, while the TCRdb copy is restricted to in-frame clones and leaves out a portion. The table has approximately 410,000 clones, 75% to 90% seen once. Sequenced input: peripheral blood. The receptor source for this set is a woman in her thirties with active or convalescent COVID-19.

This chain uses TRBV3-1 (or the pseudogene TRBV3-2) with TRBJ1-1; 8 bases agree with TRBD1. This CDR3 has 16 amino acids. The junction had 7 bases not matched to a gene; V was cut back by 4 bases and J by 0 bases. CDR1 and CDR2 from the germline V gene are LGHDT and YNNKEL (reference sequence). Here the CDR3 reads CASSRRTGRMNTEAFF. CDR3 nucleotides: TGTGCCAGCAGCCGAAGGACAGGGAGGATGAACACTGAAGCTTTCTTT.

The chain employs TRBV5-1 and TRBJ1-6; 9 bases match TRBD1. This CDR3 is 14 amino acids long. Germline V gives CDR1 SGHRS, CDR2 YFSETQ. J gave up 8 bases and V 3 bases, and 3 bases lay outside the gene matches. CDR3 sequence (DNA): TGCGCCAGCAGCTCCGGGACAGGGTATTCACCCCTCCACTTT. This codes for CASSSGTGYSPLHF.

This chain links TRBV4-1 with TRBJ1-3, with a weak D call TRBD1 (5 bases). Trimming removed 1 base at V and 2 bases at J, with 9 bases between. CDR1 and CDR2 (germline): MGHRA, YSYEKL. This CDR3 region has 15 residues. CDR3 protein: CASSQGRGAGNTIYF. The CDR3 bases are TGCGCCAGCAGCCAAGGTCGGGGGGCTGGAAACACCATATATTTT.

CDR3 sequence (DNA): TGTGCCAGTAGTATTACGGGGGGTGGACTTCCGATATACAATGAGCAGTTCTTC. This codes for CASSITGGGLPIYNEQFF. The V call is TRBV19, the J call TRBJ2-1, with 7 bases aligning to TRBD2. Looked up from germline, CDR1 is LNHDA and CDR2 is SQIVND (reference sequence). Trimming cost V 3 bases and J 4 bases; bases outside gene matches: 15. The CDR3 is made up of 18 amino acids.

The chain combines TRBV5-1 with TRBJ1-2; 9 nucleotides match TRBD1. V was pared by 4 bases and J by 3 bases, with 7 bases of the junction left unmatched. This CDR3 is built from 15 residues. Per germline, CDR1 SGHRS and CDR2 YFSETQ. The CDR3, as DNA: TGCGCCAGCAGCACGACAGGGGGTGTGGACTATGGCTACACCTTC. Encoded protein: CASSTTGGVDYGYTF.

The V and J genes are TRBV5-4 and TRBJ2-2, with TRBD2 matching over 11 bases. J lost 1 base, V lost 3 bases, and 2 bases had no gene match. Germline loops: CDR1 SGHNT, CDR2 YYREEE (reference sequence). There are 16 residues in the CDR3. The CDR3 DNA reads TGTGCCAGCAGCTCCACTAGCGGGGGGAACACCGGGGAGCTGTTTTTT. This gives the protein CASSSTSGGNTGELFF. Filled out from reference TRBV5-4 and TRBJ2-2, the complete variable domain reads ETGVTQSPTHLIKTRGQQVTLRCSSQSGHNTVSWYQQALGQGPQFIFQYYREEENGRGNFPPRFSGLQFPNYSSELNVNALELDDSALYLCASSSTSGGNTGELFFGEGSRLTVL.

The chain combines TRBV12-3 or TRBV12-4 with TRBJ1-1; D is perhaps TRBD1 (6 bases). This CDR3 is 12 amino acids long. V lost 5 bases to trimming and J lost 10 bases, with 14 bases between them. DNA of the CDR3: TGTGCCAGCAGTCGAGGGGGTAGGGGAGCTTTCTTT. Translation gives CASSRGGRGAFF.

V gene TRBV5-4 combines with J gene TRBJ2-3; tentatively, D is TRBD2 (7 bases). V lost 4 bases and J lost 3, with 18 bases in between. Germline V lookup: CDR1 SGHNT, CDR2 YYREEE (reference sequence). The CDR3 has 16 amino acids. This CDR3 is CASSRGGAGATDTQYF. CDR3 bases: TGTGCCAGCAGCCGAGGGGGGGCAGGGGCGACAGATACGCAGTATTTT. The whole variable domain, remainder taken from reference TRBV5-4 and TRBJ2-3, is ETGVTQSPTHLIKTRGQQVTLRCSSQSGHNTVSWYQQALGQGPQFIFQYYREEENGRGNFPPRFSGLQFPNYSSELNVNALELDDSALYLCASSRGGAGATDTQYFGPGTRLTVL.

CDR3 nucleotide sequence: TGTGCCTGGAAACAACAGGGACATCGTGGCTACACCTTC. Translating it yields CAWKQQGHRGYTF. The chain is built from TRBV30 and TRBJ1-2; the D gene is possibly TRBD1 (6 bases). From germline, CDR1 is GTSNPN and CDR2 SVGIG (reference sequence). The CDR3 sequence is 13 residues long. The V and J ends lost 4 bases and 7 bases respectively, with 16 bases between them.

CDR3: CSVKIDRGSAEAFF. CDR3 in DNA: TGCAGCGTGAAGATAGACAGGGGAAGCGCTGAAGCTTTCTTT. J is TRBJ1-1 and V is TRBV29-1, with 8 bases fitting TRBD1. J gave up 6 bases and V 6 bases, and 12 bases lay outside the gene matches. The CDR3 totals 14 residues. The germline CDR1 and CDR2 sequences are SQVTM and ANQGSEA.

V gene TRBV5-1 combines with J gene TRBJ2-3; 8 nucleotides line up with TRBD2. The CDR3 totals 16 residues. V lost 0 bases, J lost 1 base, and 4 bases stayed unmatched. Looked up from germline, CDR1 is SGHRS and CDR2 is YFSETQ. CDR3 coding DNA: TGCGCCAGCAGCTTGGGGGCTAGCGGGCGCACAGATACGCAGTATTTT. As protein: CASSLGASGRTDTQYF.

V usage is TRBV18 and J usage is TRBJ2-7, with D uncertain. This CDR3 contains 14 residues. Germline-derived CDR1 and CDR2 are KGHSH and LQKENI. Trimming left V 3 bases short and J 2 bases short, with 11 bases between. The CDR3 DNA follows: TGTGCCAGCTCACCGAACCTACCGCCCTACGAGCAGTACTTC. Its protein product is CASSPNLPPYEQYF. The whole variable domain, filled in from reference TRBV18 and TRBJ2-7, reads NAGVMQNPRHLVRRRGQEARLRCSPMKGHSHVYWYRQLPEEGLKFMVYLQKENIIDESGMPKERFSAEFPKEGPSILRIQQVVRGDSAAYFCASSPNLPPYEQYFGPGTRLTVT.

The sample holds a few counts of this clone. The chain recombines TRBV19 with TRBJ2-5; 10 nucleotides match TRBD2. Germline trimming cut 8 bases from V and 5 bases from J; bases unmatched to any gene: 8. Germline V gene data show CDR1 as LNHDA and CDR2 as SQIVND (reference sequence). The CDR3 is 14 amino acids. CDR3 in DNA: TGTGCCAGTTGCGAAGCGGGAGGGTGGGAGACCCAGTACTTC. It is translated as CASCEAGGWETQYF. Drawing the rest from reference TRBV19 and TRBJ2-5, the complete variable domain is DGGITQSPKYLFRKEGQNVTLSCEQNLNHDAMYWYRQDPGQGLRLIYYSQIVNDFQKGDIAEGYSVSREKKESFPLTVTSAQKNPTAFYLCASCEAGGWETQYFGPGTRLLVL.

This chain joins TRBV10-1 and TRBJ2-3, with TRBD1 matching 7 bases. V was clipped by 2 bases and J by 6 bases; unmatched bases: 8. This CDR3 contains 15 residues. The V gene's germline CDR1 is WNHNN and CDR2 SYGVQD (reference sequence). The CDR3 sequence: CASSENRGILDTQYF. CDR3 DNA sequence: TGCGCCAGCAGTGAGAACAGGGGAATTTTGGATACGCAGTATTTT.

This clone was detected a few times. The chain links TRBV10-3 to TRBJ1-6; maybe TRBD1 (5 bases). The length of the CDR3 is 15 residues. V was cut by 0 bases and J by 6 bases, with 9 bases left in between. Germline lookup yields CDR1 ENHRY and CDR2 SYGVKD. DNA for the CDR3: TGTGCCATCAGTGAGTCGCGGCAGGGTAATTCACCCCTCCACTTT. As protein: CAISESRQGNSPLHF.

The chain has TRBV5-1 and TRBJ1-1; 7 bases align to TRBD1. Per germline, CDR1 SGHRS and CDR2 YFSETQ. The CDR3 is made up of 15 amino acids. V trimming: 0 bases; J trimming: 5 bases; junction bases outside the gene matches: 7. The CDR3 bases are TGCGCCAGCAGCTTGGGAGGGGGCGAGGCGACTGAAGCTTTCTTT. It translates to CASSLGGGEATEAFF.

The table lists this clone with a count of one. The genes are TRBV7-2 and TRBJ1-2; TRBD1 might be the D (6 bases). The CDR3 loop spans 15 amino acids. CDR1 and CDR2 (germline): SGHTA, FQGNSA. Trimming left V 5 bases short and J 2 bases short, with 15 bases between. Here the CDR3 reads CASSLTGNKNYGYTF. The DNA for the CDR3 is TGTGCCAGCAGCCTGACAGGTAACAAAAACTATGGCTACACCTTC.

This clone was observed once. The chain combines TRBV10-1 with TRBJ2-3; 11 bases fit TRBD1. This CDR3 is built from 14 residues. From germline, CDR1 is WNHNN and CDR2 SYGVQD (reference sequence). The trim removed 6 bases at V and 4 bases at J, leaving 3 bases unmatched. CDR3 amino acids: CASSPGQGADTQYF. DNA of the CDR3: TGCGCCAGCAGCCCGGGACAGGGGGCAGATACGCAGTATTTT.

The CDR3 bases are TGTGCCAGCAGTTACTCGGCGGGTCGGTACAATGAGCAGTTCTTC. This gives the protein CASSYSAGRYNEQFF. This sequence joins TRBV6-5 and TRBJ2-1; D perhaps matches TRBD2 (5 bases). Trimming took off 0 bases at V and 4 bases at J, with 10 bases between the two ends. The germline V gene has CDR1 MNHEY and CDR2 SVGAGI. This CDR3 region has 15 residues.

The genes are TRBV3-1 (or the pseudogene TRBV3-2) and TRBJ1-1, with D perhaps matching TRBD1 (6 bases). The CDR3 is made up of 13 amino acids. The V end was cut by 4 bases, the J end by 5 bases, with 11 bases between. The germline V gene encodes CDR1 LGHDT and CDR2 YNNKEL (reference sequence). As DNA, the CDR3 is TGTGCCAGCAGCCCTAGACAGGCTACTGAAGCTTTCTTT. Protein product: CASSPRQATEAFF.

The CDR3 loop is CASSVGQGFGEQYF. The CDR3 DNA sequence: TGTGCCAGCAGCGTGGGACAGGGGTTCGGCGAGCAGTACTTC. The chain links TRBV2 to TRBJ2-7; TRBD1 agrees at 10 bases. Trimming cost V 6 bases and J 6 bases; bases outside gene matches: 8. The length of the CDR3 is 14 residues. Germline CDR1 SNHLY, CDR2 FYNNEI.

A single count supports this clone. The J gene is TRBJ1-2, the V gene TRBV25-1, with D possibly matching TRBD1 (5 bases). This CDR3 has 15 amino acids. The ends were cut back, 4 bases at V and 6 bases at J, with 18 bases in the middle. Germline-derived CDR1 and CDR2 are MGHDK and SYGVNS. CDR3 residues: CASSGREGRLDGYTF. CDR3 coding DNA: TGTGCCAGCAGTGGACGTGAGGGGAGGCTAGATGGCTACACCTTC.

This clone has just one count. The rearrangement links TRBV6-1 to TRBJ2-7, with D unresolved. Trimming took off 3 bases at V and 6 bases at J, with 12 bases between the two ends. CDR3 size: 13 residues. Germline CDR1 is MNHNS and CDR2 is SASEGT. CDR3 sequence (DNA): TGTGCCAGCAGTGAGTTGCAGTTTTCCGAGCAGTACTTC. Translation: CASSELQFSEQYF.

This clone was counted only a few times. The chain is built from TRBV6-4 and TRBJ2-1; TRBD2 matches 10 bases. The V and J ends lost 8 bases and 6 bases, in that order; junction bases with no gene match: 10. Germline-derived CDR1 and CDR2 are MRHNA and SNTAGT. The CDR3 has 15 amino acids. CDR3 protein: CASDQAGGPANEQFF. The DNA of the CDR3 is TGTGCCAGCGACCAAGCGGGAGGGCCTGCCAATGAGCAGTTCTTC.

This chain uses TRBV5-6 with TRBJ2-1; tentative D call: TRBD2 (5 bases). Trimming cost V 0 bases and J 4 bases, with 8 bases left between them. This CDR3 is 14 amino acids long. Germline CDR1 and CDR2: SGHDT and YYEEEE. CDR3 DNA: TGTGCCAGCAGCTTGGGCGGGCCTTACAATGAGCAGTTCTTC. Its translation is CASSLGGPYNEQFF.

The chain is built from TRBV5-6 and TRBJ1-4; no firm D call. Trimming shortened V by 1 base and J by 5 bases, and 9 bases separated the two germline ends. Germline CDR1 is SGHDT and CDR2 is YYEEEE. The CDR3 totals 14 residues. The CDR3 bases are TGTGCCAGCAGCTTGTGGCCCCCCAATGAAAAACTGTTTTTT. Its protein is CASSLWPPNEKLFF. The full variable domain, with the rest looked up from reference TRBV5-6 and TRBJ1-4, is DAGVTQSPTHLIKTRGQQVTLRCSPKSGHDTVSWYQQALGQGPQFIFQYYEEEERQRGNFPDRFSGHQFPNYSSELNVNALLLGDSALYLCASSLWPPNEKLFFGSGTQLSVL.

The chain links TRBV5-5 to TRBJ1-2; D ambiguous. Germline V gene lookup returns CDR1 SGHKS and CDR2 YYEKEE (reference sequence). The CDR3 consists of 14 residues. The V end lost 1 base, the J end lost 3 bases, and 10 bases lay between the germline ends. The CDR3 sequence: CASSLSQVDYGYTF. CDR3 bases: TGTGCCAGCAGCTTGAGTCAGGTTGACTATGGCTACACCTTC. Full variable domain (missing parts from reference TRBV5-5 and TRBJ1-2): DAGVTQSPTHLIKTRGQQVTLRCSPISGHKSVSWYQQVLGQGPQFIFQYYEKEERGRGNFPDRFSARQFPNYSSELNVNALLLGDSALYLCASSLSQVDYGYTFGSGTRLTVV.

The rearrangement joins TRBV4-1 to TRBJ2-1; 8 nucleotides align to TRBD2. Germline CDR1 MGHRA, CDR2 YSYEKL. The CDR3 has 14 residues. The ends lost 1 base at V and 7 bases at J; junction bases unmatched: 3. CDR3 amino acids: CASSQASGSNEQFF. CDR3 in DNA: TGCGCCAGCAGCCAAGCCAGCGGGAGTAATGAGCAGTTCTTC.

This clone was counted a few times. The CDR3 protein is CASSQVDSEGTLPRLGQYF. CDR3 nucleotides: TGTGCCAGCAGCCAAGTGGACTCTGAGGGCACGCTACCACGACTAGGGCAGTACTTC. V and J are TRBV14 and TRBJ2-7; D might be TRBD2 (6 bases). The CDR3 length is 19 residues. Per the germline V gene, CDR1 is SGHDN and CDR2 is FVKESK. V lost 1 base to trimming and J lost 9 bases, with 31 bases between them.